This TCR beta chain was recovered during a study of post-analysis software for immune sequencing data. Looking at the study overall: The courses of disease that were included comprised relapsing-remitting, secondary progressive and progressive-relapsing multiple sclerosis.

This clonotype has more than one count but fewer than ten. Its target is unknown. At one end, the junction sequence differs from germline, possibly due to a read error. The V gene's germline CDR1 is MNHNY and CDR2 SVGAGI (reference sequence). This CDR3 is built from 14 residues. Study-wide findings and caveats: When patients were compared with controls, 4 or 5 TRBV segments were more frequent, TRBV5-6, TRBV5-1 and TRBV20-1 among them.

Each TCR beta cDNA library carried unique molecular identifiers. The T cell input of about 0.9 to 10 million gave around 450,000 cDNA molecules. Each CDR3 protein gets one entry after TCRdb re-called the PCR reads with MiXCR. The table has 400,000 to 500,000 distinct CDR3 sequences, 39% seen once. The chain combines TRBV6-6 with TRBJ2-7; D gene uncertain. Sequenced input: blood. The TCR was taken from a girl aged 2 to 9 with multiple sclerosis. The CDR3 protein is CASSFRRNSYEQYF. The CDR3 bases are TGTGCCAGCAGCTTCAGGAGAAACTCCTACGAACAGTACTTC.